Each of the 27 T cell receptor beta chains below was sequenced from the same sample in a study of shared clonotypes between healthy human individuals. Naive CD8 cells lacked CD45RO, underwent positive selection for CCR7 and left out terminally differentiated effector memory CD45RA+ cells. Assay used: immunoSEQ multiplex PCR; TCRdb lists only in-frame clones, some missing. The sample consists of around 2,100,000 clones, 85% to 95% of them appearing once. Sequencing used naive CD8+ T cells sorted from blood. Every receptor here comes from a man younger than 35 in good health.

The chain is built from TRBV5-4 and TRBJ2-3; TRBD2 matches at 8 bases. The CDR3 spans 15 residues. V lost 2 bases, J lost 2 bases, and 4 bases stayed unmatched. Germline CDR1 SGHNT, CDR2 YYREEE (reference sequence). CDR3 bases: TGTGCCAGCAGCTTTTCGGGGGGGTACACAGATACGCAGTATTTT. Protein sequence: CASSFSGGYTDTQYF.

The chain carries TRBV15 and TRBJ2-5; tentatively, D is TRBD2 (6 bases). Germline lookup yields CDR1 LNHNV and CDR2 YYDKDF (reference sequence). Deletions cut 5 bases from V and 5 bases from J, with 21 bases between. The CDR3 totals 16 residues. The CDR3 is CATSPNIVTSSETQYF. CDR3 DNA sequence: TGTGCCACCAGCCCCAACATCGTCACTAGCTCCGAGACCCAGTACTTC.

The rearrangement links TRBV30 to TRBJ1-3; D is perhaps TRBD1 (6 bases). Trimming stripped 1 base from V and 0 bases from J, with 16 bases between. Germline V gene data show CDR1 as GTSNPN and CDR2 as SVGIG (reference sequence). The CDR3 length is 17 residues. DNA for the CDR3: TGTGCCTGGAGTGATTTCGGGGGGGGCCCCTCTGGAAACACCATATATTTT. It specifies CAWSDFGGGPSGNTIYF.

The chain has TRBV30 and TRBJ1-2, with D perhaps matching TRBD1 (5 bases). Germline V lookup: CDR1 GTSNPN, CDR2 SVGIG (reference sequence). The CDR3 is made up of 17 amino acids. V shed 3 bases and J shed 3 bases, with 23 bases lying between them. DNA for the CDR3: TGTGCCTGGAGGAAGTTATCTGAGGGGAGGCCCTACTATGGCTACACCTTC. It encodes CAWRKLSEGRPYYGYTF.

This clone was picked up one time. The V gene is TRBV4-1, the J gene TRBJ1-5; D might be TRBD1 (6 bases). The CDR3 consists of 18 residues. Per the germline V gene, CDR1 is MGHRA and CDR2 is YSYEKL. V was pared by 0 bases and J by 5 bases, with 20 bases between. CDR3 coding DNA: TGCGCCAGCAGCCAAGAAGATCTGGTGGGAGGGGGAGATCAGCCCCAGCATTTT. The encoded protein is CASSQEDLVGGGDQPQHF.

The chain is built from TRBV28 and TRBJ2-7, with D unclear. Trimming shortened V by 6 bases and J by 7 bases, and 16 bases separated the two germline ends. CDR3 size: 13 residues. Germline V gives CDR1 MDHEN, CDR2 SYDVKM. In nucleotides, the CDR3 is TGTGCCAGCAGCCTTGACGCAGCCCGAGAGCAGTACTTC. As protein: CASSLDAAREQYF.

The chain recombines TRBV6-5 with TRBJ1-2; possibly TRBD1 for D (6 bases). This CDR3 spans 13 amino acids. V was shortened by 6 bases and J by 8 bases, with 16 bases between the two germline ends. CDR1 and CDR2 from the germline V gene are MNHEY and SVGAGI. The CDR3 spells CASRSSRGGGYTF. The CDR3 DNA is TGTGCCAGCAGATCTTCCAGGGGAGGAGGCTACACCTTC.

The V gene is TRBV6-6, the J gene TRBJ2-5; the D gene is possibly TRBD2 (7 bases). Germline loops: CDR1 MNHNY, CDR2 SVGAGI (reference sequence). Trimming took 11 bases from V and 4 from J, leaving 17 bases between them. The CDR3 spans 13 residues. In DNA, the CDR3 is TGTGCCCATACCCGGGGGGCGGGAGAGACCCAGTACTTC. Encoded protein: CAHTRGAGETQYF.

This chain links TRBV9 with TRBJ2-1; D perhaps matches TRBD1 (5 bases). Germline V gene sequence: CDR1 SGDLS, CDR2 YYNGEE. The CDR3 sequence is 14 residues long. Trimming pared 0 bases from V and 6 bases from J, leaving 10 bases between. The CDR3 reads CASSVAGQGNEQFF. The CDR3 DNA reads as TGTGCCAGCAGCGTAGCTGGTCAGGGCAATGAGCAGTTCTTC.

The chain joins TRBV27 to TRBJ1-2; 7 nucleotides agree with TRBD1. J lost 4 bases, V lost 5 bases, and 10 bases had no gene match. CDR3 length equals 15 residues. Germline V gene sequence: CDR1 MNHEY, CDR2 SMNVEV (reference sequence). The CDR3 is CASSMIGQAGYGYTF. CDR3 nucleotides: TGTGCCAGCAGTATGATTGGACAGGCGGGCTATGGCTACACCTTC.

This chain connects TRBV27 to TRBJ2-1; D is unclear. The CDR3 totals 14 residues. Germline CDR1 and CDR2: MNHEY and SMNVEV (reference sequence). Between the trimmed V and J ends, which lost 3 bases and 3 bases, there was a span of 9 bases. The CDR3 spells CASSFHDVYNEQFF. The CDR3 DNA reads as TGTGCCAGCAGTTTTCACGACGTCTACAATGAGCAGTTCTTC.

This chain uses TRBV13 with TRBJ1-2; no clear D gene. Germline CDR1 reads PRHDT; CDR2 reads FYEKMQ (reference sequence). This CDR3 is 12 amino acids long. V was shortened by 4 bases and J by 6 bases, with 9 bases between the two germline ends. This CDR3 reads CASSSWEDGYTF. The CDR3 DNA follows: TGTGCCAGCAGCTCATGGGAGGATGGCTACACCTTC.

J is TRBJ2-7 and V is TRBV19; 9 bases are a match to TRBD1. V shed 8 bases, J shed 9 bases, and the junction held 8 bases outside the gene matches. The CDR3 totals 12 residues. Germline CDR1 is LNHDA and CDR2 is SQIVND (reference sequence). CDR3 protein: CASEDRGYRQYF. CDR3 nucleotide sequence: TGTGCCAGTGAGGACAGGGGTTACAGGCAGTACTTC.

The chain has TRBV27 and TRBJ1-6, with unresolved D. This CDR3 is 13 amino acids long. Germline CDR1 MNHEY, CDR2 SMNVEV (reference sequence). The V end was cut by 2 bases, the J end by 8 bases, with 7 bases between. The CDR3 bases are TGTGCCAGCAGTTTACAGCCGGATTCACCCCTCCACTTT. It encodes CASSLQPDSPLHF.

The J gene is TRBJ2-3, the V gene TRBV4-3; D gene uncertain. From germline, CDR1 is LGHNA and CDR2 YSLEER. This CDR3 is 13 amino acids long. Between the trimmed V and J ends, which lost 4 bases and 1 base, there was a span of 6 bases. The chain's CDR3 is CASSLIRTDTQYF. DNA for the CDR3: TGCGCCAGCAGCCTAATCCGCACAGATACGCAGTATTTT.

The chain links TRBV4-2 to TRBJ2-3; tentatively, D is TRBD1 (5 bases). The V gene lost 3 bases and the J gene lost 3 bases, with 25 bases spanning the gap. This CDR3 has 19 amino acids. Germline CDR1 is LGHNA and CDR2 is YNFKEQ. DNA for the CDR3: TGTGCCAGCAGCCAGGGGCTCCGTGACGCCACGCCGATTACAGATACGCAGTATTTT. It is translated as CASSQGLRDATPITDTQYF.

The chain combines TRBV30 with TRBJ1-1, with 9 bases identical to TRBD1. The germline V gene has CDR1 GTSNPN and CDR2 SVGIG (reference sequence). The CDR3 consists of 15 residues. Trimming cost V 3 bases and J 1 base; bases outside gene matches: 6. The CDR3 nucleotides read TGTGCCTGGAGCTATACAGGGGGCGGGAACACTGAAGCTTTCTTT. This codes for CAWSYTGGGNTEAFF. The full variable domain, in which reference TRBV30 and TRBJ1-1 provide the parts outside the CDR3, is SQTIHQWPATLVQPVGSPLSLECTVEGTSNPNLYWYRQAAGRGLQLLFYSVGIGQISSEVPQNLSASRPQDRQFILSSKKLLLSDSGFYLCAWSYTGGGNTEAFFGQGTRLTVV.

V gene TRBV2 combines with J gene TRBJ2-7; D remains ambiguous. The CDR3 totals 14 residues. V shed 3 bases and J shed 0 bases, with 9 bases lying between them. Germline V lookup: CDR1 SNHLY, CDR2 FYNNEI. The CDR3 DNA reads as TGTGCCAGCAGTGACTTGCGGAGCTCCTACGAGCAGTACTTC. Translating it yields CASSDLRSSYEQYF.

The CDR3, as DNA: TGTGCCAGCAGCTTGGGGGGCCTCGGAATGGGGCAGTACTTC. Encoded protein: CASSLGGLGMGQYF. The rearrangement uses TRBV14 and TRBJ2-7; D might be TRBD1 or TRBD2, each matching 6 bases. Germline CDR1 and CDR2: SGHDN and FVKESK. The CDR3 covers 14 residues. V was shortened by 5 bases and J by 9 bases, with 20 bases between the two germline ends.

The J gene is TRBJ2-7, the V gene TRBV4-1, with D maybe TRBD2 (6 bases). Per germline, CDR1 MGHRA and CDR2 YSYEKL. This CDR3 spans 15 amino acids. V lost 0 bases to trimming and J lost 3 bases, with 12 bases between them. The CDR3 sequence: CASSQERGEDYEQYF. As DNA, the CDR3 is TGCGCCAGCAGCCAAGAACGAGGGGAGGACTACGAGCAGTACTTC.

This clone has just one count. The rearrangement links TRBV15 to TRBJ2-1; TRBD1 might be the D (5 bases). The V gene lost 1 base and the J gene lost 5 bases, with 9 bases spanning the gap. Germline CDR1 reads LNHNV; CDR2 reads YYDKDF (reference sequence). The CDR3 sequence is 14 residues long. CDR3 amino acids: CATSRVGRDNEQFF. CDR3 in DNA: TGTGCCACCAGCAGAGTAGGCAGGGACAATGAGCAGTTCTTC.

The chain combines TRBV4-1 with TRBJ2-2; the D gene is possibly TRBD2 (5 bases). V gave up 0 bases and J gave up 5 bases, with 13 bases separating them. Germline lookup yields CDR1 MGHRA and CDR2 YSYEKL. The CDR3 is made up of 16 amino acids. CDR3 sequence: CASSQDSLAGTGELFF. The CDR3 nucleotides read TGCGCCAGCAGCCAAGATTCCCTAGCCGGGACCGGGGAGCTGTTTTTT.

CDR3 nucleotides: TGTGCCAGCAGTGCGGAGTTAAGCTCCTACGAGCAGTACTTC. Translating gives CASSAELSSYEQYF. The chain couples TRBV2 to TRBJ2-7; D not resolved. Germline V gene lookup returns CDR1 SNHLY and CDR2 FYNNEI. Between the trimmed V and J ends, which lost 4 bases and 0 bases, there was a span of 10 bases. The CDR3 is 14 amino acids.

In nucleotides, the CDR3 is TGTGCCAGCAGCGTACATGACAGCGGGAGGGCCCCTGAGCAGTTCTTC. Translation gives CASSVHDSGRAPEQFF. The chain couples TRBV9 to TRBJ2-1, with 10 nucleotides matching TRBD2. CDR3 length: 16 amino acids. J gave up 9 bases and V 1 base, and 10 bases lay outside the gene matches. Per germline, CDR1 SGDLS and CDR2 YYNGEE.

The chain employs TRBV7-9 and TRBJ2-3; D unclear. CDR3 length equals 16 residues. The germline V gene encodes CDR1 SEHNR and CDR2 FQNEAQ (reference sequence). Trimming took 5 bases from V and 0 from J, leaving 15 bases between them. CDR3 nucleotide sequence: TGTGCCAGCAGCCAGAACGGGCGCGGAAGCACAGATACGCAGTATTTT. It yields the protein CASSQNGRGSTDTQYF.

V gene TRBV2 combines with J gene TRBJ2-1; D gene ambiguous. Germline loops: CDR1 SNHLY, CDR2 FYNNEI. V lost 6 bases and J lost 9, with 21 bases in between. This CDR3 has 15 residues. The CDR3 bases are TGTGCCAGCAGGTTGGACGGTGGGCTCGACGGTGAGCAGTTCTTC. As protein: CASRLDGGLDGEQFF.

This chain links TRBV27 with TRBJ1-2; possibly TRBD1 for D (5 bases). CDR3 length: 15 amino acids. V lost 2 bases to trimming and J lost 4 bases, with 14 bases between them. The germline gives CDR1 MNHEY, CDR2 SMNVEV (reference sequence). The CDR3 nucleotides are TGTGCCAGCAGTTTAGAGGGGAACAGAGTCTATGGCTACACCTTC. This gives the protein CASSLEGNRVYGYTF.